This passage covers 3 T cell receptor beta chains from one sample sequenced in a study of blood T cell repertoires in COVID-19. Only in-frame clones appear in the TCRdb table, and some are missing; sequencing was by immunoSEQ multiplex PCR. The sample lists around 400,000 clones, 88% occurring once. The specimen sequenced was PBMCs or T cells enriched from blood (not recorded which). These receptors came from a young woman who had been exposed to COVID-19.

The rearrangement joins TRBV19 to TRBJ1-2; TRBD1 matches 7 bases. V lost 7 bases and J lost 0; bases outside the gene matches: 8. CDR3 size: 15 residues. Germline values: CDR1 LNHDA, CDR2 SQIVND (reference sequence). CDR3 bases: TGTGCCAGTACCCACCCCGGGACAGCTAACTATGGCTACACCTTC. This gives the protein CASTHPGTANYGYTF. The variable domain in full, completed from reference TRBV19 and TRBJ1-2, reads DGGITQSPKYLFRKEGQNVTLSCEQNLNHDAMYWYRQDPGQGLRLIYYSQIVNDFQKGDIAEGYSVSREKKESFPLTVTSAQKNPTAFYLCASTHPGTANYGYTFGSGTRLTVV.

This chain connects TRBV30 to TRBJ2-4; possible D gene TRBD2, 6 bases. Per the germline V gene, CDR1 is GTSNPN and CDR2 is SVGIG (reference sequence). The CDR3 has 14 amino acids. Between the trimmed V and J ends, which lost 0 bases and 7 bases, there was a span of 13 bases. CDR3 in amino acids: CAWSVTGRGNIQYF. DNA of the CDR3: TGTGCCTGGAGTGTAACCGGCCGGGGGAACATTCAGTACTTC.

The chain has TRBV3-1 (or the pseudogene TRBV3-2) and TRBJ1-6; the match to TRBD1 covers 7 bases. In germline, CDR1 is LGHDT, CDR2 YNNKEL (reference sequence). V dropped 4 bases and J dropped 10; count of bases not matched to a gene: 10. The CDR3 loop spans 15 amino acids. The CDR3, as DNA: TGTGCCAGCAGCCGCCTAGACAGGGATTGGTCACCCCTCCACTTT. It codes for CASSRLDRDWSPLHF.